This TCR beta chain originates from a study of blood T cell repertoires in COVID-19. CDR1 WNHNN and CDR2 SYGVQD come from the germline V gene (reference sequence). Trimming cost V 5 bases and J 1 base, with 13 bases left between them. The CDR3 has 15 residues. Sequencing used immunoSEQ multiplex PCR; TCRdb keeps in-frame clones, though not all of them. Of hundreds of thousands of clones in the sample, 70% to 90% are singletons; the top ten hold around 0.87%. Only a few counts were recorded for this clone. The sequenced sample was PBMCs or T cells enriched from blood (not recorded which). The origin of this receptor is a man aged 50-59 years who had been exposed to COVID-19. The rearrangement joins TRBV10-1 to TRBJ2-3; D not resolved. CDR3 protein: CASSPTEGGTDTQYF. CDR3 nucleotide sequence: TGCGCCAGCAGTCCGACTGAAGGAGGCACAGATACGCAGTATTTT.